The 18 T cell receptor beta chains below come from one sample, sequenced in a study of blood T cells in healthy people across ages. Combining a sample-barcoded 5' primer with a J-beta primer mix, a second PCR ran for 7 to 11 cycles. TCRdb analysed the 5' RACE reads with MiXCR anew, one entry per CDR3 protein. The top ten clones hold more than 6% of a sample with around 1.5 million distinct CDR3 sequences, roughly 64% of them seen once. The sequencing sample was made of blood. Every receptor here comes from a man aged 18 to 29 in good health.

The sample holds a few counts of this clonotype. This chain uses TRBV24-1 with TRBJ2-3, with 12 nucleotides matching TRBD2. Germline CDR1 reads KGHDR; CDR2 reads SFDVKD. J lost 0 bases, V lost 2 bases, and 5 bases had no gene match. The CDR3 contains 18 residues. CDR3 residues: CATSDSGLAGPSTDTQYF. The CDR3 DNA sequence: TGTGCCACCAGTGATTCGGGACTAGCGGGCCCTAGCACAGATACGCAGTATTTT.

The chain employs TRBV20-1 and TRBJ1-1; maybe TRBD1 (5 bases). V was shortened by 6 bases and J by 3 bases, with 14 bases between the two germline ends. The CDR3 has 13 amino acids. Germline CDR1 DFQATT, CDR2 SNEGSKA (reference sequence). The CDR3 loop is CSAWTQRDTEAFF. CDR3 sequence (DNA): TGCAGTGCCTGGACACAGAGGGACACTGAAGCTTTCTTT.

The V call is TRBV27, the J call TRBJ2-7, with D possibly matching TRBD1 (5 bases). Germline assignment: CDR1 MNHEY and CDR2 SMNVEV (reference sequence). The CDR3 has 16 amino acids. V shed 0 bases and J shed 1 base, with 13 bases lying between them. This chain's CDR3 is CASSLSYRYPSYEQYF. The DNA of the CDR3 is TGTGCCAGCAGTTTATCCTACAGGTACCCGTCCTACGAGCAGTACTTC.

The chain carries TRBV7-8 and TRBJ2-1, with 13 positions matching TRBD2. CDR3 length: 19 residues. The junction had 14 bases not matched to a gene; V was cut back by 3 bases and J by 6 bases. In germline, CDR1 is SGHVS, CDR2 FQNEAQ. In DNA form, the CDR3 reads TGTGCCAGCAGCTTTCTGACAGGGACTAGCGGGGAACCTTCCAATGAGCAGTTCTTC. As protein: CASSFLTGTSGEPSNEQFF.

This chain uses TRBV4-2 with TRBJ1-3; D is uncertain. The CDR3 is 15 amino acids. Germline V gene lookup returns CDR1 LGHNA and CDR2 YNFKEQ. The ends were cut back, 0 bases at V and 0 bases at J, with 6 bases in the middle. CDR3 amino acids: CASSQDRFSGNTIYF. CDR3 coding DNA: TGTGCCAGCAGCCAAGATAGGTTCTCTGGAAACACCATATATTTT.

Comments on this clonotype: One junction end disagrees with the germline gene, perhaps due to a read error. The chain uses TRBV7-9 and TRBJ2-5; D uncertain. The DNA matches TRBJ2-7 better at its end, which makes the J call doubtful. The CDR3 length is 13 residues. CDR1 SEHNR and CDR2 FQNEAQ come from the germline V gene (reference sequence). CDR3 sequence: CASSQDQTYEQYF. CDR3 coding DNA: TGCGCCAGCAGCCAAGATCAAACCTACGAGCAGTACTTC.

This clonotype has only one observation. As DNA, the CDR3 is TGTGCCAGCAGCCACTTAAGGGTGGACCTCAGACCAGACGGGGAGCTGTTTTTT. Protein sequence: CASSHLRVDLRPDGELFF. The chain links TRBV4-2 to TRBJ2-2; the D is unclear. Germline V gene sequence: CDR1 LGHNA, CDR2 YNFKEQ. The germline V and J ends were trimmed by 3 bases and 7 bases, with 24 bases remaining between them. The CDR3 is 18 residues long.

The V gene is TRBV6-2 or TRBV6-3, the J gene TRBJ1-1, with 7 positions matching TRBD1. The CDR3 sequence is 16 residues long. V dropped 6 bases and J dropped 0; count of bases not matched to a gene: 10. The germline V gene has CDR1 MNHEY and CDR2 SVGEGT. The CDR3 loop is CASSLWGTDMNTEAFF. The CDR3 bases are TGTGCCAGCAGCCTCTGGGGGACAGATATGAACACTGAAGCTTTCTTT.

This clonotype was counted a few times. The chain employs TRBV7-9 and TRBJ2-5, with 8 bases lining up with TRBD2. The DNA end is a closer match to TRBJ2-7, so the J assignment may be wrong. Germline loops: CDR1 SEHNR, CDR2 FQNEAQ (reference sequence). The CDR3 has 18 residues. The CDR3 loop reads CASSLVGGLLADYYEQYF. The CDR3 coding sequence is TGTGCCAGCAGCTTAGTTGGCGGGTTACTAGCGGACTACTACGAGCAGTACTTC.

A few counts support this clonotype. This rearrangement joins TRBV10-3 to TRBJ2-5, with D tentatively TRBD1 or TRBD2 (5 bases each). The CDR3 length is 15 residues. From germline, CDR1 is ENHRY and CDR2 SYGVKD. Between the trimmed V and J ends, which lost 4 bases and 1 base, there was a span of 13 bases. Here the CDR3 DNA reads TGTGCCATCAGTGCGCAACCTGGGACCCAAGAGACCCAGTACTTC. Translation: CAISAQPGTQETQYF.

This chain links TRBV7-9 with TRBJ2-5; 9 bases line up with TRBD1. The J call may be mistaken, given a closer DNA end match to TRBJ2-7. The CDR3 covers 13 residues. CDR1 SEHNR and CDR2 FQNEAQ come from the germline V gene (reference sequence). The CDR3: CASTGTGYAEQYF. CDR3 coding DNA: TGTGCCAGCACCGGGACAGGGTATGCCGAGCAGTACTTC.

This clonotype was detected only once. One end of the junction does not line up with germline, which may come from a read error. The rearrangement uses TRBV7-7 and TRBJ2-7, with D possibly being TRBD1 or TRBD2 (6 bases each). The J call may be in error: the DNA end matches TRBJ2-5 better. The CDR3 has 14 amino acids. CDR1 SSHAT and CDR2 FNYEAQ come from the germline V gene (reference sequence). In DNA form, the CDR3 reads TGTGCTAGCAGCTTAGGTATCGGGGGCGAGACCCAGTACTTC. Translating it yields CASSLGIGGETQYF.

The rearrangement uses TRBV20-1 and TRBJ2-7; possibly TRBD1 for D (5 bases). V shed 3 bases and J shed 3 bases, with 15 bases lying between them. CDR3 size: 14 residues. The germline V gene has CDR1 DFQATT and CDR2 SNEGSKA (reference sequence). CDR3 coding DNA: TGCAGTGCTAGGGTTCCCCAGGGAATCTACGAGCAGTACTTC. It specifies CSARVPQGIYEQYF.

This clonotype was detected only a few times. V and J are TRBV20-1 and TRBJ2-4; tentatively, D is TRBD1 (6 bases). The CDR3 sequence is 16 residues long. With 6 bases removed from V and 0 bases from J, the gap between germline ends came to 18 bases. Germline V CDR1 and CDR2: DFQATT, SNEGSKA (reference sequence). The CDR3 bases are TGCAGTGCAGTGGGACACCGGAGTGTAGCCAAAAACATTCAGTACTTC. This sequence encodes CSAVGHRSVAKNIQYF.

V is TRBV5-6 and J is TRBJ2-7; no clear D gene. V lost 4 bases and J lost 0, with 11 bases in between. Germline V gene lookup returns CDR1 SGHDT and CDR2 YYEEEE. The CDR3 has 14 amino acids. This chain's CDR3 is CASSHVDNSYEQYF. CDR3 nucleotide sequence: TGTGCCAGCAGCCACGTGGATAACTCCTACGAGCAGTACTTC.

The chain links TRBV15 to TRBJ1-2, with D maybe TRBD1 (5 bases). Per the germline V gene, CDR1 is LNHNV and CDR2 is YYDKDF (reference sequence). This CDR3 contains 15 residues. The V and J ends lost 0 bases and 8 bases respectively, with 16 bases between them. The CDR3 region has the DNA TGTGCCACCAGCAGAGAGCCTTCAGGGAAATGGGGCTACACCTTC. Encoded protein: CATSREPSGKWGYTF.

V and J are TRBV5-5 and TRBJ2-7, with 7 bases identical to TRBD2. Germline CDR1 is SGHKS and CDR2 is YYEKEE (reference sequence). The V segment lost 5 bases and the J segment 1 base; nucleotides outside the gene matches: 12. There are 16 residues in the CDR3. DNA for the CDR3: TGTGCCAGCAGTGACTCGGGGCTAGCGGTTTCCTACGAGCAGTACTTC. It encodes CASSDSGLAVSYEQYF.

V is TRBV7-9 and J is TRBJ1-1, with 7 bases matching TRBD1. Germline CDR1 and CDR2: SEHNR and FQNEAQ (reference sequence). Trimming cost V 3 bases and J 10 bases; bases outside gene matches: 8. The CDR3 has 13 residues. Written as DNA, the CDR3 is TGTGCCAGCAGCTTGCTAACAGGGGCTGGAGCTTTCTTT. The encoded protein is CASSLLTGAGAFF.